The present T cell receptor beta chain was sequenced within a study of regulatory T cells in long-lasting Graves disease. General observations from the study: Relative to new patients (roughly 1,000), persistent patients exhibited greater sharing of public clonotypes (around 2,700).

As regards this clonotype: Its antigen is undetermined.

The time point: newly diagnosed GD, antithyroid drugs for less than 3 months. From RNA extracted from PBMCs, the TCR library was made. Both iRepertoire HTBI primers and Arm-PCR of CDR3 regions were used to build the TCR beta libraries. Each CDR3 protein is one row after TCRdb ran MiXCR on the multiplex PCR reads. The sample has about 210,000 distinct CDR3 sequences, approximately 18% seen once. From germline, CDR1 is MNHEY and CDR2 SMNVEV (reference sequence). V trimming: 4 bases; J trimming: 3 bases; junction bases outside the gene matches: 3. CDR3 length: 15 residues. A further study also used this sample, focusing on T cells in Graves' hyperthyroidism and ophthalmopathy. That study reports: HTBI primers were the set used in a first-round RT-PCR of the TCR CDR3.

The receptor's source is a woman in her twenties or thirties with Graves disease. The chain couples TRBV27 to TRBJ2-5; 12 positions match TRBD2. The sequenced sample was peripheral blood mononuclear cells (PBMCs), obtained at new diagnosis, from a patient treated with antithyroid drugs. The CDR3 spells CASSSSGRGKETQYF. The CDR3 DNA is TGTGCCAGCAGTTCTAGCGGGAGGGGGAAAGAGACCCAGTACTTC.